This T cell receptor beta chain was profiled in a study of vaccination effects on CD4 cells after COVID-19 (dated by TCRdb to about 2022). Broadly, across the study: Participants received two doses of either the BNT162b2 or the mRNA-1273 mRNA SARS-CoV-2 vaccine. The study compared SARS-CoV-2 spike-specific CD4+ TCR repertoires before and after mRNA vaccination in COVID-19 convalescent patients and infection-naive vaccine recipients. The full study included 9 to 10 COVID-19 convalescent patients and a few SARS-CoV-2-naive healthy vaccine recipients. The Oncomine TCR Beta short-read assay on an Illumina iSeq 100 was used to sequence cultures from other donors in the study. The paper as a whole reports these results and caveats: The study was limited by a small number of convalescent patients, and early post-infection timepoints were lacking. Among healthy vaccine recipients, nearly all vaccine-induced clones were SARS-CoV-2 mono-reactive, and just 1 of 255 was cross-reactive with common cold coronaviruses. Marked clonal contraction was observed in both infection-induced and vaccine-induced clones at late post-vaccination timepoints, consistent with waning T cell responses.

As concerns this clone: What antigen it recognizes has not been identified. Base qualities are not recorded, but no much larger clone differs from it by a single base.

As encoded in the germline V gene, CDR1 is MGHRA while CDR2 is YSYEKL. The CDR3 starts with the cysteine, ends with the phenylalanine, and has 16 residues. Here the CDR3 DNA is all that survives: 48 bases in frame from base 1. V trim: 1 base; J trim: 4 bases; unmatched bases: 6. In the ViraFEST assay, PBMC were stimulated with viral peptide pools, and TCR sequencing was then used to find antigen-specific CD4+ T cell clonotypes based on their expansion. After about 10 days of culture, CD4+ T cells were isolated with the EasySep CD4+ T cell isolation kit. The absence of prior SARS-CoV-2 infection in healthy vaccine recipients was confirmed by negative nucleocapsid antibodies before and after vaccination. Each well held two million PBMC cultured in IMDM containing about 5.5% human AB serum, about 10 IU/ml IL-2 and gentamicin, along with approximately 10 ug/ml peptides. Half of the culture medium was replaced with fresh IL-2-containing medium on days 3 and 7. Unless noted otherwise, every peptide stimulation condition was cultured in triplicate wells. Using Ficoll-Paque Plus gradient centrifugation, PBMC were separated from whole blood and then either used fresh or cryopreserved at -140C. The overlapping peptide pools covered the spike proteins of SARS-CoV-2 as well as those of the common cold coronaviruses HCoV-NL63, HCoV-OC43 and HCoV-229E. The QIAamp micro DNA kit was used to extract genomic DNA from the cultured CD4+ T cells.

Libraries were built with the immunoSEQ multiplex PCR assay. DNA from the cultured and isolated CD4+ T cells underwent TCR beta CDR3 sequencing. Per the original workflow: Non-productive TCR sequences were removed, reads were trimmed to the CDR3 region, and CDR3s of at least 7 amino acids were retained. Antigen-specific clonotypes were identified using the MANAFEST web app by comparison of expansion in peptide wells against reference cultures. Positive clones required FDR<0.05 expansion versus reference and all other wells, odds ratio above 5, and frequency above 0.1% in two replicate wells. A clonotype was called cross-reactive if it was significantly expanded both in SARS-CoV-2 spike wells and in at least one common cold coronavirus spike condition. Levenshtein distance calculated with the stringdist R package was used to assess CDR3 similarity, and unrooted trees were constructed with ape in R 3.6.1. This immuneACCESS table, as held by TCRdb, lists in-frame sequences with V and J called but not all clones. Of the missing ones, under half trace to an unresolved V gene in checked studies; the others have no known cause. That table furnishes V, J and clone size, whereas the DNA furnished D and trimming. The sample yields about 55,000 clones; roughly two thirds were counted once. The ten largest clones represent around 16% of the sample.

The origin of this receptor is a human donor who received a COVID-19 vaccine. The sequence links TRBV4-1 to TRBJ2-5; the junction holds 10 bases that match TRBD2. This specimen consisted of CD4+ T cells from PBMCs cultured with SARS-CoV-2 spike peptides, obtained before COVID-19 vaccination. The cell subset or site label here, explained by the study, means: SARS-CoV-2 spike overlapping peptide pool stimulation. At the DNA level, the sequence is TGCGCCAGCAGCCAAGTCGGGCTAGCGGGGGCAGAGACCCAGTACTTC. Translated, it reads CASSQVGLAGAETQYF.